The rows below give T cell receptor beta chains drawn from one sample of a study of T cells in Graves' hyperthyroidism and ophthalmopathy. One entry per CDR3 protein, called by TCRdb with MiXCR from the multiplex PCR reads. The sample lists about 560,000 distinct CDR3 sequences; 16% were seen once. The sequencing input was blood. The receptor set was obtained from a woman aged 18-35 years with Graves' hyperthyroidism. Each CDR3 is given with its conserved first and last residue. The D gene is left open where the match is weak. The size of a clone is reported for some rows only, either as once, few or many, or as a class for expanded clones.

TRBV12-3/TRBV12-4	TRBJ2-7	TRBD2	.	TGTGCCAGCAGTAGACTAGCGGGGGAAGGCTACGAGCAGTACTTC	CASSRLAGEGYEQYF
TRBV24-1	TRBJ2-7	.	.	TGTGCCACCAGTCGAAGCCTTCTTCCTTACGAGCAGTACTTC	CATSRSLLPYEQYF
TRBV19	TRBJ1-6	.	.	TGTGCCAGTAGTATAGAGGTGGGGATTTCCGGGAATTCACCCCTCCACTTT	CASSIEVGISGNSPLHF
TRBV20-1	TRBJ2-7	TRBD1	many	TGCAGTGCCAGACAGGGGGCCTACGAGCAGTACTTC	CSARQGAYEQYF
TRBV5-4	TRBJ2-7	.	few	TGTGCCAGCAGCTGGGGTCCTACCTACGAGCAGTACTTC	CASSWGPTYEQYF
TRBV5-5	TRBJ2-5	.	many	TGTGCCAGCAGCTTGCTCCCTGGTGAGACCCAGTACTTC	CASSLLPGETQYF
TRBV14	TRBJ2-1	TRBD2	few	TGTGCCAGCAGCCCTGGGACTAGCAGGGTGGATGAGCAGTTCTTC	CASSPGTSRVDEQFF
TRBV5-5	TRBJ2-1	TRBD2	.	TGTGCCAGCAGCTTGACATCACTAGCGGGGAGGGGGGATGAGCAGTTCTTC	CASSLTSLAGRGDEQFF
TRBV20-1	TRBJ1-4	.	.	TGCAGTGCTAGAGATGGGTGGTCACCAACTGATGAAAAACTGTTTTTT	CSARDGWSPTDEKLFF
TRBV28	TRBJ2-7	TRBD2	many	TGTGCCAGCAGTTTATTAGCGGGAGTTGTCTACGAGCAGTACTTC	CASSLLAGVVYEQYF
TRBV30	TRBJ2-5	.	many	TGTGCCTGGAGTGCGTGGGTTGCGGTGCAAGAGACCCAGTACTTC	CAWSAWVAVQETQYF
TRBV2	TRBJ1-1	.	few	TGTGCCAGCAGTAAGCAGGGAAGTGAAGCTTTCTTT	CASSKQGSEAFF
TRBV5-1	TRBJ1-1	.	many	TGCGCCAGCAGCTTGGGGGTCAGAGTGAACACTGAAGCTTTCTTT	CASSLGVRVNTEAFF
TRBV5-1	TRBJ2-3	.	many	TGCGCCAGCAGCTTATCAGGGACGCAGTATTTT	CASSLSGTQYF
TRBV6-1	TRBJ1-5	.	many	TGTGCCAGCAGAGATAGCAATCAGCCCCAGCATTTT	CASRDSNQPQHF
TRBV20-1	TRBJ2-5	TRBD1	few	TGCAGTGCTTTGAATACAGGGGCGGGAGAGACCCAGTACTTC	CSALNTGAGETQYF
TRBV20-1	TRBJ1-1	.	few	TGCAGTCCTTTCGATTACTTGAACACTGAAGCTTTCTTT	CSPFDYLNTEAFF
TRBV7-8	TRBJ2-1	TRBD2	once	TGTGCCAGCAGCTTAGAGTCCCCTCTAGCGGGAGTTTACAATGAGCAGTTCTTC	CASSLESPLAGVYNEQFF
TRBV6-1	TRBJ2-7	.	.	TGTGCCATTTGGGGCGGGGCAGGGGCCACCTACGAGCAGTACTTC	CAIWGGAGATYEQYF
TRBV19	TRBJ1-1	.	many	TGTGCCAGTAAAGCTCGGGGACACAAGAACACTGAAGCTTTCTTT	CASKARGHKNTEAFF
TRBV7-8	TRBJ2-3	TRBD2	many	TGTGCCAGCAGCTTAGTATTGTCGGGGGGACCCATCACAGATACGCAGTATTTT	CASSLVLSGGPITDTQYF
TRBV20-1	TRBJ1-1	.	.	TGCAGTGCTAGTCGCCCAGGGGACACTGAAGCTTTCTTT	CSASRPGDTEAFF
TRBV2	TRBJ2-3	.	many	TGTGCCAGCAGTGAATTAGCGTCGCTAATAGATACGCAGTATTTT	CASSELASLIDTQYF
TRBV6-9	TRBJ2-7	.	few	TGTGCCAGCAGTTATCAATCCACCTACGAGCAGTACTTC	CASSYQSTYEQYF
TRBV2	TRBJ1-4	.	many	TGTGCCAGCAGTGAAAGTGCAACTAATGAAAAACTGTTTTTT	CASSESATNEKLFF
TRBV19	TRBJ1-5	.	.	TGTGCCAGTAGCGTTCGTCGGGCACTCAATCAGCCCCAGCATTTT	CASSVRRALNQPQHF
TRBV2	TRBJ2-7	.	many	TGTGCCAGCAGGGCCAGAGCCTACGAGCAGTACTTC	CASRARAYEQYF
TRBV6-1	TRBJ1-1	.	.	TGTGCCAGCAGCCCGACAGGACGTGAAGCTTTCTTT	CASSPTGREAFF